This paragraph reports one T cell receptor beta chain. This CDR3 has 13 residues. The V and J ends lost 4 bases and 7 bases, in that order; junction bases with no gene match: 3. The germline V gene encodes CDR1 LGHDT and CDR2 YNNKEL (reference sequence). These data come from a study of blood T cell repertoires in COVID-19. Profiled with immunoSEQ multiplex PCR; TCRdb holds only in-frame clones, not every one. The table has more than 300,000 clones, about 90% seen once; the top ten hold over 1.5%. The TCR originated in a woman aged 30 to 39 with COVID-19, enrolled during active disease. Sequences were obtained from peripheral blood. The V and J genes are TRBV3-1 (or the pseudogene TRBV3-2) and TRBJ1-3; TRBD1 matches at 8 bases. CDR3 amino acids: CASSLRQGNTIYF. In DNA form, the CDR3 reads TGTGCCAGCAGCCTACGACAGGGGAACACCATATATTTT.